Below are 22 T cell receptor beta chains sequenced from a single sample in a study of tumor and adjacent non-tumor tissue in lung cancer. TCRbeta libraries were built with three rounds of nested PCR, modified from ARM-PCR. Using its own MiXCR run on the multiplex PCR reads, TCRdb lists one record per CDR3 protein. The repertoire includes about 79,000 distinct CDR3 sequences, roughly 72% of them detected once, and roughly a tenth sits in the top ten. No cell sorting was done before RNA was extracted from the tissue. Material for sequencing was lung tumor tissue. Receptors originate from a woman aged 40 to 49 with non-small cell lung cancer.

With respect to this clonotype: The junction does not match germline at one end; this may be a read error. The V gene is TRBV20-1, the J gene TRBJ2-1; D ambiguous. The CDR3 totals 15 residues. CDR1 DFQATT and CDR2 SNEGSKA come from the germline V gene (reference sequence). CDR3 coding DNA: TGCAGTGCTAGAGATTCCGACGGGTCTTACAATGATCAGTTCTTC. Amino acids: CSARDSDGSYNDQFF.

Only one count was recorded for this clonotype. This chain uses TRBV5-5 with TRBJ2-5; TRBD2 might be the D (6 bases). Trimming left V 9 bases short and J 1 base short, with 19 bases between. CDR3 length equals 15 residues. Looked up from germline, CDR1 is SGHKS and CDR2 is YYEKEE (reference sequence). The CDR3 protein is CAISGRIGSQETQYF. The CDR3 nucleotides are TGTGCCATCAGTGGGAGGATCGGGTCCCAAGAGACCCAGTACTTC. The whole variable domain, filled in from reference TRBV5-5 and TRBJ2-5, reads DAGVTQSPTHLIKTRGQQVTLRCSPISGHKSVSWYQQVLGQGPQFIFQYYEKEERGRGNFPDRFSARQFPNYSSELNVNALLLGDSALYLCAISGRIGSQETQYFGPGTRLLVL.

A word on this clonotype: This clone may be a read error of a much larger clone one base away. The chain recombines TRBV20-1 with TRBJ2-3; perhaps TRBD2 as D (5 bases). CDR1 and CDR2 (germline): DFQATT, SNEGSKA (reference sequence). V gave up 6 bases and J gave up 8 bases, with 21 bases separating them. This CDR3 spans 14 amino acids. The CDR3 region is CSAGGLRPIPTQYF. In nucleotides, the CDR3 is TGCAGTGCCGGCGGACTGCGCCCGATTCCTACGCAGTATTTT.

A note on this clonotype: Compared with germline, one end of the junction differs, possibly owing to a read error. The genes are TRBV5-1 and TRBJ2-1; the D gene is possibly TRBD2 (6 bases). The CDR3 extends over 19 amino acids. The germline V gene has CDR1 SGHRS and CDR2 YFSETQ. The CDR3 sequence: CTSSLAARRPGSSYNEQFF. The DNA of the CDR3 is TGCACCAGCAGCTTGGCGGCCAGGCGTCCCGGGAGCTCCTACAATGAGCAGTTCTTC.

The CDR3 sequence is CDRSFREQGGELFF. The CDR3 DNA follows: TGTGACAGGAGCTTTCGGGAACAGGGCGGGGAGCTGTTTTTT. The V call is TRBV11-2, the J call TRBJ2-2; a possible D gene is TRBD1 (6 bases). Per the germline V gene, CDR1 is SGHAT and CDR2 is FQNNGV. This CDR3 is built from 14 residues.

Ten or more counts support this clonotype. The chain combines TRBV6-6 with TRBJ2-1; D gene ambiguous. The CDR3 extends over 13 amino acids. Trimming took off 8 bases at V and 4 bases at J, with 12 bases between the two ends. Germline V gene sequence: CDR1 MNHNY, CDR2 SVGAGI (reference sequence). CDR3 sequence: CASRVGSYNEQFF. DNA of the CDR3: TGTGCCAGCCGCGTCGGATCATACAATGAGCAGTTCTTC.

In regard to this clonotype: A much larger clone differs by one base, so this may be a read error. The V gene is TRBV21-1, the J gene TRBJ2-7; the table's D call of TRBD2 was not tested on the DNA. TRBV21-1 is given as a pseudogene. The CDR3 covers 18 residues. CDR3 amino acids: CASSRPGSSGCRGYEQYF. Here the CDR3 DNA reads TGTGCCAGCAGCAGACCCGGGAGTAGCGGGTGCCGTGGCTACGAGCAGTACTTC.

The J gene is TRBJ2-4, the V gene TRBV20-1; 12 nucleotides line up with TRBD2. V lost 0 bases, J lost 3 bases, and 9 bases stayed unmatched. Germline loops: CDR1 DFQATT, CDR2 SNEGSKA (reference sequence). CDR3 length equals 18 residues. The CDR3 spells CSARDSGSSGRVKNIQYF. The CDR3 region has the DNA TGCAGTGCTAGAGATAGTGGCTCTAGCGGGAGGGTCAAAAACATTCAGTACTTC.

This clonotype was observed once. A read error may produce the germline difference seen at one junction end. The J gene is TRBJ2-1, the V gene TRBV11-2; D is possibly TRBD2 (6 bases). Per the germline V gene, CDR1 is SGHAT and CDR2 is FQNNGV. The CDR3 is made up of 16 amino acids. CDR3 bases: TGTGCCAGCGGCAAGACACTAGCTGCTCTGTACAATAAGCAGTTCTTC. Protein product: CASGKTLAALYNKQFF.

Many counts were recorded for this clonotype. V gene TRBV6-6 combines with J gene TRBJ1-4, with unresolved D. Germline CDR1 MNHNY, CDR2 SVGAGI (reference sequence). Trimming took off 9 bases at V and 5 bases at J, with 13 bases between the two ends. The CDR3 consists of 13 residues. CDR3 protein: CASGRKMNEKLFF. CDR3 DNA: TGTGCCAGTGGTCGCAAGATGAATGAAAAACTGTTTTTT.

For this clonotype: A junction boundary mismatches the germline segment, possibly from a read error. The chain carries TRBV11-2 and TRBJ2-6; 8 positions match TRBD2. The CDR3 sequence is 21 residues long. Germline V gene lookup returns CDR1 SGHAT and CDR2 FQNNGV. The CDR3 loop is CASRLRLAGFTEISGANVLTF. The CDR3 DNA follows: TGTGCCAGCCGCTTAAGATTAGCGGGGTTCACCGAGATCTCTGGGGCCAACGTCCTGACATTC.

Details on this clonotype: Germline and junction disagree at one end, which may indicate a read error. V is TRBV5-4 and J is TRBJ2-1, with D possibly being TRBD2 (5 bases). CDR1 is SGHNT and CDR2 is YYREEE in the germline V gene (reference sequence). The CDR3 is made up of 13 amino acids. The CDR3 sequence: CASSSGSTGEQFF. The CDR3 DNA sequence: TGTGCTAGCAGCTCGGGATCTACGGGTGAGCAGTTCTTC. Based on the CDR3 plus reference TRBV5-4 and TRBJ2-1, the full variable domain is ETGVTQSPTHLIKTRGQQVTLRCSSQSGHNTVSWYQQALGQGPQFIFQYYREEENGRGNFPPRFSGLQFPNYSSELNVNALELDDSALYLCASSSGSTGEQFFGPGTRLTVL.

As for this clonotype: A clone one base away is much larger, so this may be a read error. V gene TRBV5-6 combines with J gene TRBJ2-3, with D possibly called TRBD1 or TRBD2 (6 bases each). The CDR3 has 14 residues. The germline CDR1 and CDR2 sequences are SGHDT and YYEEEE. The CDR3 region has the DNA TGTGCCAGCAAGGGGGGCTTGGACACAGATATGCAGTATTTT. Protein: CASKGGLDTDMQYF.

Points on this clonotype: This clone may be a read error of a much larger clone one base away. The V gene is TRBV20-1, the J gene TRBJ2-7; possible D gene TRBD2, 7 bases. The CDR3 covers 13 residues. Germline loops: CDR1 DFQATT, CDR2 SNEGSKA (reference sequence). Trimming left V 5 bases short and J 4 bases short, with 15 bases between. CDR3 DNA sequence: TGCAGTGCTTTGACGGGGGGCTTATACGAGCAGTACTTC. Translated, it gives CSALTGGLYEQYF.

A single count supports this clonotype. This may be a read error: a much more frequent sequence differs by one nucleotide. The rearrangement joins TRBV6-6 to TRBJ1-3; D unclear. CDR1 MNHNY and CDR2 SVGAGI come from the germline V gene (reference sequence). The CDR3 covers 15 residues. The CDR3 region has the DNA TGTGTCAGCAGCGGCCAGCAGCTCTCTGGAAACACCATATATTTT. Protein product: CVSSGQQLSGNTIYF.

Relative to its sample, this clonotype is medium-sized. V is TRBV11-2 and J is TRBJ1-2, with D perhaps TRBD1 (6 bases). This CDR3 is built from 13 residues. The germline gives CDR1 SGHAT, CDR2 FQNNGV. V lost 0 bases to trimming and J lost 7 bases, with 9 bases between them. The CDR3 spells CASSLDRGSGYTF. In DNA, the CDR3 is TGTGCCAGCAGCTTAGACAGGGGATCTGGCTACACCTTC.

There are a few counts of this clonotype. This may be a read error, as it is one base from a much larger clone. The rearrangement uses TRBV10-3 and TRBJ2-1, with D unresolved. CDR3 size: 13 residues. Germline V gene data show CDR1 as ENHRY and CDR2 as SYGVKD. In nucleotides, the CDR3 is TGTACCATCAGCGACGACTCCGGTCGCCAGCAGTTCTTC. Translating gives CTISDDSGRQQFF.

Concerning this clonotype: One junction end does not reproduce the germline sequence, and a read error may be involved. Here the CDR3 reads CASSLDAGWATDMQYF. The CDR3 bases are TGTGCTAGCAGCTTAGACGCTGGGTGGGCCACAGATATGCAGTATTTT. This chain joins TRBV11-2 and TRBJ2-3; D not certain. This CDR3 spans 16 amino acids. CDR1 is SGHAT and CDR2 is FQNNGV in the germline V gene.

As regards this clonotype: A much larger clone sits a single nucleotide away, making a read error possible. The rearrangement links TRBV20-1 to TRBJ2-1, with TRBD2 identical over 9 bases. CDR1 and CDR2 (germline): DFQATT, SNEGSKA (reference sequence). Losses at the gene ends were 5 bases for V and 5 bases for J; bases not matched to a gene: 10. The CDR3 consists of 15 residues. The CDR3 DNA is TGCAGTGCTCACCTGGGTCTAGCGGGAAACAATGAGCAGTTCTTC. The encoded protein is CSAHLGLAGNNEQFF.

As for this clonotype: Germline and junction disagree at one end, which may indicate a read error. The chain uses TRBV11-3 and TRBJ1-1; D unclear. The CDR3 contains 14 residues. From germline, CDR1 is SGHNT and CDR2 YENEEA. The CDR3 sequence: CACSHLSMTIEAFF. CDR3 sequence (DNA): TGTGCCTGCAGCCACTTATCCATGACCATTGAAGCTTTCTTT. The complete variable domain, with remaining parts taken from reference TRBV11-3 and TRBJ1-1, reads EAGVVQSPRYKIIEKKQPVAFWCNPISGHNTLYWYLQNLGQGPELLIRYENEEAVDDSQLPKDRFSAERLKGVDSTLKIQPAELGDSAVYLCACSHLSMTIEAFFGQGTRLTVV.

Note on this clonotype: Mismatch with germline at one junction end may stem from a read error. This chain connects TRBV6-5 to TRBJ2-3, with 9 bases identical to TRBD2. There are 16 residues in the CDR3. Germline V gene data show CDR1 as MNHEY and CDR2 as SVGAGI. The CDR3 loop is CASSYSQTSGTDTKYF. For the CDR3, the DNA is TGCGCTAGCAGTTACTCTCAGACTAGCGGCACAGATACGAAGTATTTT.

On this clonotype itself: This sequence may be a read error, since a much larger clone differs from it by one base. This chain connects TRBV5-6 to TRBJ2-2, with D perhaps matching TRBD1 or TRBD2 (5 bases each). Per the germline V gene, CDR1 is SGHDT and CDR2 is YYEEEE. CDR3 length equals 16 residues. CDR3 protein: CAISFGGLGDTGELFF. The CDR3 DNA reads TGTGCCATCAGCTTTGGGGGATTGGGGGATACCGGGGAGCTGTTTTTT. Based on the CDR3 plus reference TRBV5-6 and TRBJ2-2, the full variable domain is DAGVTQSPTHLIKTRGQQVTLRCSPKSGHDTVSWYQQALGQGPQFIFQYYEEEERQRGNFPDRFSGHQFPNYSSELNVNALLLGDSALYLCAISFGGLGDTGELFFGEGSRLTVL.